The 26 T cell receptor beta chains reported below all come from one sample, sequenced in a study of shared clonotypes between healthy human individuals. Sequenced by immunoSEQ multiplex PCR; TCRdb stores in-frame clones only, minus some. The sample shows about 340,000 clones, around 70% of them seen only once. The sample comprised memory CD4+ T cells sorted from blood. The subset is: CD45RA-negative fraction. The receptors come from a man aged 25-40 years in good health.

The V and J genes are TRBV2 and TRBJ2-1; D is ambiguous. The CDR3 loop spans 13 amino acids. CDR1 and CDR2 from the germline V gene are SNHLY and FYNNEI. V was clipped by 0 bases and J by 10 bases, with 10 bases between them. The CDR3 DNA reads as TGTGCCAGCAGTGAAGCGTATGTAATAGAGCAGTTCTTC. It yields the protein CASSEAYVIEQFF.

CDR3 nucleotides: TGTGCCACCTACAGATATAGCAATCAGCCCCAGCATTTT. Translation gives CATYRYSNQPQHF. The V gene is TRBV28, the J gene TRBJ1-5; the D is unclear. CDR1 is MDHEN, CDR2 SYDVKM, per germline. Trimming stripped 10 bases from V and 0 bases from J, with 10 bases between. This CDR3 comprises 13 residues.

This clone appeared many times. The V call is TRBV28, the J call TRBJ2-2; tentatively, D is TRBD1 or TRBD2 (6 bases each). Germline V gives CDR1 MDHEN, CDR2 SYDVKM. V was shortened by 6 bases and J by 7 bases, with 12 bases between the two germline ends. This CDR3 is 13 amino acids long. CDR3 bases: TGTGCCAGCAGGGGGGGCTATGTCGGGGAGCTGTTTTTT. It codes for CASRGGYVGELFF.

This sequence joins TRBV5-1 and TRBJ2-6; 7 positions agree with TRBD1. With V trimmed by 1 base and J by 3 bases, 4 bases remained unmatched. Germline-derived CDR1 and CDR2 are SGHRS and YFSETQ. The CDR3 is 16 amino acids. The CDR3 loop is CASSLSGGNGANVLTF. In DNA, the CDR3 is TGCGCCAGCAGCTTGTCAGGGGGAAATGGGGCCAACGTCCTGACTTTC.

This clone has only one observation. The J gene is TRBJ1-4, the V gene TRBV7-6; 10 nucleotides match TRBD1. CDR1 is SGHVS and CDR2 is FNYEAQ in the germline V gene. Trimming cost V 5 bases and J 1 base; bases outside gene matches: 4. The CDR3 length is 16 residues. The DNA for the CDR3 is TGTGCCAGCAGCCTCTGGACAGGGGGAACTAATGAAAAACTGTTTTTT. Protein sequence: CASSLWTGGTNEKLFF.

A few counts support this clone. V usage is TRBV7-9 and J usage is TRBJ1-4, with a tentative D call TRBD1 (5 bases). The CDR3 consists of 15 residues. From germline, CDR1 is SEHNR and CDR2 FQNEAQ (reference sequence). Trimming shortened V by 5 bases and J by 8 bases, and 18 bases separated the two germline ends. The CDR3 coding sequence is TGTGCCAGCAGCCTAGGGGTGCTCTCATTGGAAAAACTGTTTTTT. This sequence encodes CASSLGVLSLEKLFF.

CDR3 loop: CASETSRGYNEQFF. In DNA, the CDR3 is TGTGCCTCAGAGACTTCACGCGGCTACAATGAGCAGTTCTTC. The genes are TRBV6-1 and TRBJ2-1; D not certain. Germline assignment: CDR1 MNHNS and CDR2 SASEGT. There are 14 residues in the CDR3. The V and J ends lost 11 bases and 3 bases respectively, with 17 bases between them.

The chain is built from TRBV7-3 and TRBJ2-1; a possible D gene is TRBD2 (5 bases). The CDR3 has 16 residues. Germline-derived CDR1 and CDR2 are SGHTA and FQGTGA. Trimming removed 5 bases at V and 0 bases at J, with 14 bases between. CDR3 nucleotide sequence: TGTGCCAGCAGCCAACACATGGGGAGCTCCTACAATGAGCAGTTCTTC. Translating gives CASSQHMGSSYNEQFF.

The chain couples TRBV7-2 to TRBJ1-5, with a weak D call TRBD1 (5 bases). Germline V gene sequence: CDR1 SGHTA, CDR2 FQGNSA. Trimming took 4 bases from V and 0 from J, leaving 16 bases between them. CDR3 length: 17 residues. The CDR3 sequence is CASSSLGGTYSNQPQHF. In DNA form, the CDR3 reads TGTGCCAGCAGCTCCTTAGGCGGGACGTATAGCAATCAGCCCCAGCATTTT.

In this sample, this clone turned up once. The genes are TRBV7-8 and TRBJ2-7; 9 bases map to TRBD2. Losses at the gene ends were 3 bases for V and 5 bases for J; bases not matched to a gene: 2. CDR1 and CDR2 from the germline V gene are SGHVS and FQNEAQ. The CDR3 has 13 amino acids. For the CDR3, the DNA is TGTGCCAGCAGCTTTAGCGGGAGCCACGAGCAGTACTTC. Its protein is CASSFSGSHEQYF.

The chain has TRBV5-4 and TRBJ1-4; D is undetermined. The germline CDR1 and CDR2 sequences are SGHNT and YYREEE (reference sequence). V lost 4 bases to trimming and J lost 8 bases, with 18 bases between them. There are 15 residues in the CDR3. CDR3 bases: TGTGCCAGCAGCAACGGAGGGCGGTTTGGGGAAAAACTGTTTTTT. Amino acid sequence: CASSNGGRFGEKLFF.

This sequence joins TRBV7-2 and TRBJ2-3, with D unclear. V gave up 5 bases and J gave up 5 bases, with 17 bases separating them. Looked up from germline, CDR1 is SGHTA and CDR2 is FQGNSA. The CDR3 has 15 amino acids. CDR3 sequence (DNA): TGTGCCAGCAGCCTCGCGGTTGGAATTGGAGATACGCAGTATTTT. This encodes CASSLAVGIGDTQYF.

V and J are TRBV18 and TRBJ2-7, with D tentatively TRBD1 or TRBD2 (5 bases each). The V gene's germline CDR1 is KGHSH and CDR2 LQKENI. There are 13 residues in the CDR3. V was trimmed by 5 bases and J by 3 bases, leaving 11 bases between them. The CDR3 region is CASSGTPGYEQYF. In nucleotides, the CDR3 is TGTGCCAGCTCAGGGACCCCCGGCTACGAGCAGTACTTC.

This CDR3 reads CASSGLQGAVEQYF. CDR3 nucleotide sequence: TGTGCCAGCAGCGGGCTACAGGGGGCGGTCGAGCAGTACTTC. The V gene is TRBV7-6, the J gene TRBJ2-7; 9 bases match TRBD1. After removal of 5 bases from V and 6 bases from J, the junction contained 8 bases not matched to a gene. CDR3 length equals 14 residues. Looked up from germline, CDR1 is SGHVS and CDR2 is FNYEAQ.

The CDR3 is CASSSPQGAGETQYF. CDR3 DNA sequence: TGTGCCAGCAGTAGCCCACAGGGGGCGGGAGAGACCCAGTACTTC. The rearrangement links TRBV2 to TRBJ2-5, with 9 bases fitting TRBD1. The CDR3 runs to 15 residues. Germline V gene sequence: CDR1 SNHLY, CDR2 FYNNEI. Losses at the gene ends were 5 bases for V and 4 bases for J; bases not matched to a gene: 8.

The count of this clone is one. The chain recombines TRBV7-9 with TRBJ2-7, with no clear D. V was pared by 5 bases and J by 6 bases, with 20 bases between. There are 15 residues in the CDR3. From germline, CDR1 is SEHNR and CDR2 FQNEAQ (reference sequence). CDR3 sequence reads: CASSPRTDLRSEQYF. In DNA form, the CDR3 reads TGTGCCAGCAGCCCGAGAACGGATCTGAGGTCCGAGCAGTACTTC.

This clone has a single count. V and J are TRBV27 and TRBJ2-7, with 11 bases that match TRBD2. Trimming at V came to 10 bases and at J to 5 bases, leaving 7 bases not matched to a gene. The CDR3 contains 13 residues. From germline, CDR1 is MNHEY and CDR2 SMNVEV (reference sequence). As DNA, the CDR3 is TGTGCCACCTCCGGGACTAGCGGCCACGAGCAGTACTTC. Residues: CATSGTSGHEQYF.

In this sample, this clone turned up many times. This specimen includes other DNA sequences encoding the same CDR3. The chain is built from TRBV29-1 and TRBJ1-3; D call uncertain. Germline V gene lookup returns CDR1 SQVTM and CDR2 ANQGSEA. V was clipped by 4 bases and J by 0 bases, with 10 bases between them. This CDR3 comprises 14 residues. The CDR3: CSVGLGHSGNTIYF. The CDR3 bases are TGCAGCGTTGGGCTGGGCCACTCTGGAAACACCATATATTTT.

The V gene is TRBV6-6, the J gene TRBJ2-2, with TRBD1 matching over 10 bases. The V and J ends lost 9 bases and 4 bases, in that order; junction bases with no gene match: 5. Looked up from germline, CDR1 is MNHNY and CDR2 is SVGAGI (reference sequence). There are 14 residues in the CDR3. The CDR3 spells CASWGQGSTGELFF. For the CDR3, the DNA is TGTGCCAGTTGGGGACAGGGGAGCACCGGGGAGCTGTTTTTT.

Notes on this clone: A much more abundant neighbour one base away suggests this may be a read error. The chain links TRBV2 to TRBJ2-2, with D perhaps being TRBD1 or TRBD2 (5 bases each). With 3 bases removed from V and 6 bases from J, the gap between germline ends came to 8 bases. The V gene's germline CDR1 is SNHLY and CDR2 FYNNEI. The CDR3 is 13 residues long. CDR3 DNA: TGTGCCAGCAGTGACAGGGACCCCGGGGAGCTGTTTTTT. It is translated as CASSDRDPGELFF. The variable domain in full, with the rest retrieved from reference TRBV2 and TRBJ2-2, is EPEVTQTPSHQVTQMGQEVILRCVPISNHLYFYWYRQILGQKVEFLVSFYNNEISEKSEIFDDQFSVERPDGSNFTLKIRSTKLEDSAMYFCASSDRDPGELFFGEGSRLTVL.

The CDR3 is CASSFSPPYNEQFF. DNA of the CDR3: TGCGCCAGCAGCTTCAGTCCGCCCTACAATGAGCAGTTCTTC. The J gene is TRBJ2-1, the V gene TRBV5-1; no definite D call. Germline V gene data show CDR1 as SGHRS and CDR2 as YFSETQ. With 2 bases removed from V and 2 bases from J, the gap between germline ends came to 8 bases. The length of the CDR3 is 14 residues.

The chain joins TRBV5-1 to TRBJ1-4; TRBD1 matches 9 bases. The CDR3 loop spans 17 amino acids. Germline loops: CDR1 SGHRS, CDR2 YFSETQ. The V segment lost 4 bases and the J segment 4 bases; nucleotides outside the gene matches: 11. The CDR3 reads CASSPNLPGQGNEKLFF. Written as DNA, the CDR3 is TGCGCCAGCAGCCCCAACCTCCCGGGACAGGGTAATGAAAAACTGTTTTTT.

This chain connects TRBV19 to TRBJ2-3, with D perhaps matching TRBD1 or TRBD2 (5 bases each). Germline V gives CDR1 LNHDA, CDR2 SQIVND (reference sequence). Trimming took off 9 bases at V and 0 bases at J, with 16 bases between the two ends. The CDR3 length is 15 residues. The CDR3 loop is CASRTGPASTDTQYF. CDR3 bases: TGTGCCAGCCGAACGGGGCCGGCTAGCACAGATACGCAGTATTTT.

This clone was counted a few times. The chain couples TRBV6-6 to TRBJ2-7, with 7 bases identical to TRBD1. V gave up 6 bases and J gave up 0 bases; unmatched junction bases: 5. The germline V gene encodes CDR1 MNHNY and CDR2 SVGAGI (reference sequence). CDR3 length: 14 amino acids. CDR3: CASRARDSSYEQYF. The CDR3 DNA follows: TGTGCCAGCAGGGCCCGGGACAGCTCCTACGAGCAGTACTTC.

The J gene is TRBJ2-7, the V gene TRBV4-2; D is unresolved. The V gene's germline CDR1 is LGHNA and CDR2 YNFKEQ. The CDR3 length is 16 residues. Deletions cut 0 bases from V and 2 bases from J, with 14 bases between. The chain's CDR3 is CASSQDLVSSPYEQYF. CDR3 coding DNA: TGTGCCAGCAGCCAAGATCTTGTTAGTTCACCCTACGAGCAGTACTTC.

This chain links TRBV7-2 with TRBJ1-1; no firm D call. The CDR3 totals 13 residues. The germline V gene has CDR1 SGHTA and CDR2 FQGNSA. The V end was cut by 3 bases, the J end by 1 base, with 6 bases between. As DNA, the CDR3 is TGTGCCAGCAGCTTGAAGGCGAACACTGAAGCTTTCTTT. It is translated as CASSLKANTEAFF.